The 24 T cell receptor beta chains below were found in one sample sequenced in a study of T cell repertoires in cytomegalovirus infection. A single record per CDR3 protein comes from TCRdb applying MiXCR to the reads. The sample holds 250,000 or so distinct CDR3 sequences, over 15% seen once. The sequencing input was CD8+ T cells from PBMCs. The receptors derive from a human donor in good health (CMV status not recorded). Some clones in this sample may be carry-over from other donors' samples.

The rearrangement links TRBV15 to TRBJ2-2; the D gene is possibly TRBD1 (6 bases). Germline-derived CDR1 and CDR2 are LNHNV and YYDKDF (reference sequence). Between the trimmed V and J ends, which lost 4 bases and 4 bases, there was a span of 10 bases. CDR3 length: 14 residues. For the CDR3, the DNA is TGTGCCACCAGCATTTCAGGGGTCACCGGGGAGCTGTTTTTT. It translates to CATSISGVTGELFF.

This clonotype was observed a few times. This chain joins TRBV11-2 and TRBJ2-7; D possibly corresponds to TRBD2 (5 bases). Germline lookup yields CDR1 SGHAT and CDR2 FQNNGV. The CDR3 has 17 residues. V lost 1 base and J lost 1, with 17 bases in between. The CDR3 is CASSLVGRPAPSYEQYF. DNA of the CDR3: TGTGCCAGCAGCTTAGTGGGGAGACCAGCCCCGTCCTACGAGCAGTACTTC.

This clonotype was seen only a few times. The chain is built from TRBV20-1 and TRBJ2-1, with D maybe TRBD2 (5 bases). V dropped 3 bases and J dropped 0 bases, with 12 bases sitting between them. Germline CDR1 reads DFQATT; CDR2 reads SNEGSKA (reference sequence). The CDR3 has 15 amino acids. This CDR3 reads CSASGRGSSYNEQFF. CDR3 coding DNA: TGCAGTGCTAGTGGACGGGGTAGCTCCTACAATGAGCAGTTCTTC.

J is TRBJ2-1 and V is TRBV5-1; TRBD1 is a possible D gene (6 bases). This CDR3 spans 15 amino acids. V gave up 4 bases and J gave up 4 bases, with 15 bases separating them. Germline CDR1 and CDR2: SGHRS and YFSETQ. In DNA form, the CDR3 reads TGCGCCAGCAGCGCCGGGACACTCCCTTACAATGAGCAGTTCTTC. As protein: CASSAGTLPYNEQFF.

This sequence joins TRBV7-8 and TRBJ2-7, with TRBD2 matching 7 bases. Unmatched junction bases numbered 7, after V lost 2 bases and J lost 0 bases. Germline V lookup: CDR1 SGHVS, CDR2 FQNEAQ. This CDR3 has 16 residues. CDR3 sequence reads: CASSLQGRGTSYEQYF. Written as DNA, the CDR3 is TGTGCCAGCAGCTTACAAGGGCGGGGGACCTCCTACGAGCAGTACTTC.

This clonotype has only a few counts. The rearrangement links TRBV27 to TRBJ2-7, with 10 bases aligning to TRBD2. In germline, CDR1 is MNHEY, CDR2 SMNVEV (reference sequence). The CDR3 covers 17 residues. The junction had 9 bases not matched to a gene; V was cut back by 3 bases and J by 1 base. The CDR3 protein is CASSFGVAGGSSYEQYF. The CDR3 DNA follows: TGTGCCAGCAGTTTTGGGGTAGCGGGGGGTTCGTCCTACGAGCAGTACTTC.

This clonotype came up a few times. The V and J genes are TRBV28 and TRBJ1-4, with D tentatively TRBD1 (5 bases). Germline values: CDR1 MDHEN, CDR2 SYDVKM. The CDR3 spans 14 residues. Trimming removed 6 bases from V and 4 bases from J, with 12 bases in between. The CDR3 DNA sequence: TGTGCCAGCAGGACCGGGACCCGTAATGAAAAACTGTTTTTT. Amino acids: CASRTGTRNEKLFF.

This clonotype was picked up many times. The rearrangement joins TRBV28 to TRBJ2-7, with D unclear. Germline assignment: CDR1 MDHEN and CDR2 SYDVKM. Trimming removed 6 bases from V and 0 bases from J, with 9 bases in between. The CDR3 is 13 amino acids. CDR3 sequence reads: CASRFQSSYEQYF. DNA for the CDR3: TGTGCCAGCAGGTTCCAAAGCTCCTACGAGCAGTACTTC.

The rearrangement joins TRBV5-1 to TRBJ1-1, with a tentative D call TRBD1 (6 bases). The CDR3 extends over 14 amino acids. Germline-derived CDR1 and CDR2 are SGHRS and YFSETQ. The ends were cut back, 4 bases at V and 1 base at J, with 11 bases in the middle. The CDR3 here is CASSVGQENTEAFF. CDR3 in DNA: TGCGCCAGCAGCGTGGGACAAGAGAACACTGAAGCTTTCTTT.

This clonotype has a handful of counts. The CDR3 sequence is CASSADSVGYEQYF. CDR3 sequence (DNA): TGTGCCAGCAGCGCGGACAGTGTAGGGTACGAGCAGTACTTC. V is TRBV9 and J is TRBJ2-7; possibly TRBD1 for D (6 bases). This CDR3 is 14 amino acids long. CDR1 and CDR2 (germline): SGDLS, YYNGEE. The V gene lost 3 bases and the J gene lost 4 bases, with 14 bases spanning the gap.

This clonotype came up many times. The CDR3 reads CASRKIDGISGANVLTF. The DNA of the CDR3 is TGTGCCAGCAGGAAAATTGACGGGATCTCTGGGGCCAACGTCCTGACTTTC. This rearrangement joins TRBV6-2 or TRBV6-3 to TRBJ2-6; possible D gene TRBD2, 5 bases. V lost 6 bases to trimming and J lost 0 bases, with 15 bases between them. This CDR3 is built from 17 residues. Per germline, CDR1 MNHEY and CDR2 SVGEGT.

This clonotype was observed a handful of times. V and J are TRBV9 and TRBJ1-1; D remains unclear. V lost 3 bases and J 5 bases, leaving 14 bases between the germline ends. The CDR3 length is 14 residues. CDR1 is SGDLS, CDR2 YYNGEE, per germline. CDR3 DNA: TGTGCCAGCAGCGCCCAGGTTGGCGGGACTGAAGCTTTCTTT. It yields the protein CASSAQVGGTEAFF.

This clonotype has just a few counts. The chain carries TRBV4-1 and TRBJ2-7; no definite D call. CDR3 length: 14 residues. Germline CDR1 reads MGHRA; CDR2 reads YSYEKL. Deletions cut 4 bases from V and 3 bases from J, with 13 bases between. The CDR3 sequence is CASSRVRADYEQYF. In nucleotides, the CDR3 is TGCGCCAGCAGCCGTGTTCGGGCCGACTACGAGCAGTACTTC.

In this sample, this clonotype turned up a few times. The gene calls are TRBV5-4 and TRBJ1-5; tentative D call: TRBD1 (6 bases). Germline CDR1 is SGHNT and CDR2 is YYREEE (reference sequence). CDR3 length: 18 amino acids. V was clipped by 2 bases and J by 2 bases, with 20 bases between them. In DNA, the CDR3 is TGTGCCAGCAGCTTTGGGCCGAAAGGGGGGCTTGGCAATCAGCCCCAGCATTTT. It specifies CASSFGPKGGLGNQPQHF.

The table lists this clonotype with a few counts. CDR3 bases: TGTGCCAGCAGCTTAAACAGGGGATGGAAATCCTACGAGCAGTACTTC. Translating it yields CASSLNRGWKSYEQYF. The chain recombines TRBV5-6 with TRBJ2-7, with TRBD1 identical over 7 bases. The CDR3 covers 16 residues. J gave up 1 base and V 2 bases, and 9 bases lay outside the gene matches. Germline V lookup: CDR1 SGHDT, CDR2 YYEEEE.

This clonotype was recorded at least ten times. CDR3 protein: CASRSRPSTDTQYF. CDR3 nucleotide sequence: TGTGCCAGCAGATCCCGGCCCAGCACAGATACGCAGTATTTT. The chain carries TRBV6-2 or TRBV6-3 and TRBJ2-3; D not resolved. The V gene's germline CDR1 is MNHEY and CDR2 SVGEGT. V was clipped by 6 bases and J by 0 bases, with 10 bases between them. The CDR3 is made up of 14 amino acids.

This clonotype was counted at least ten times. The V call is TRBV7-2, the J call TRBJ2-5; TRBD2 might be the D (6 bases). This CDR3 region has 16 residues. CDR1 SGHTA and CDR2 FQGNSA come from the germline V gene. V was cut by 5 bases and J by 5 bases, with 21 bases left in between. The CDR3 protein is CASSPGVGGRAETQYF. CDR3 bases: TGTGCCAGCAGCCCCGGCGTAGGAGGGCGGGCGGAGACCCAGTACTTC.

The chain joins TRBV5-6 to TRBJ2-7; the D is unclear. This CDR3 contains 12 residues. Germline V lookup: CDR1 SGHDT, CDR2 YYEEEE. Trimming left V 3 bases short and J 6 bases short, with 10 bases between. The CDR3 nucleotides read TGTGCCAGCAGCTCCCATTCGGGCGAGCAGTACTTC. It encodes CASSSHSGEQYF.

This clonotype was counted only a few times. The V and J genes are TRBV6-5 and TRBJ1-2; D call uncertain. The CDR3 runs 14 residues. V gave up 2 bases and J gave up 6 bases, with 13 bases separating them. The V gene's germline CDR1 is MNHEY and CDR2 SVGAGI. The chain's CDR3 is CASSYRNGVHGYTF. In DNA form, the CDR3 reads TGTGCCAGCAGTTACCGTAATGGGGTTCATGGCTACACCTTC.

This clonotype was observed at least ten times. The chain couples TRBV6-2 or TRBV6-3 to TRBJ1-1; D is ambiguous. Germline V gene lookup returns CDR1 MNHEY and CDR2 SVGEGT. V was pared by 2 bases and J by 1 base, with 8 bases between. This CDR3 has 14 amino acids. This CDR3 reads CASSYLTPNTEAFF. CDR3 DNA sequence: TGTGCCAGCAGTTACCTAACCCCGAACACTGAAGCTTTCTTT.

This clonotype appeared many times. The CDR3 DNA reads TGTGCCAGCAGCCCCGCGTGGACAGGGGGCTCGCAGCCCCAGCATTTT. It translates to CASSPAWTGGSQPQHF. The chain joins TRBV7-8 to TRBJ1-5, with 11 nucleotides matching TRBD1. Losses at the gene ends were 5 bases for V and 7 bases for J; bases not matched to a gene: 10. The CDR3 totals 16 residues. CDR1 is SGHVS, CDR2 FQNEAQ, per germline.

The table lists this clonotype with a few counts. This sequence joins TRBV6-2 or TRBV6-3 and TRBJ2-7; the D is unclear. The ends were cut back, 7 bases at V and 6 bases at J, with 7 bases in the middle. The CDR3 totals 10 residues. Per germline, CDR1 MNHEY and CDR2 SVGEGT. CDR3 nucleotides: TGTGCCAGCACCCGTGGCGAGCAGTACTTC. This encodes CASTRGEQYF.

This clonotype was seen a handful of times. The rearrangement joins TRBV28 to TRBJ2-3, with D perhaps matching TRBD1 or TRBD2 (5 bases each). V gave up 3 bases and J gave up 0 bases, with 10 bases separating them. Germline assignment: CDR1 MDHEN and CDR2 SYDVKM. This CDR3 comprises 15 residues. The chain's CDR3 is CASSLGVSSTDTQYF. The CDR3 region has the DNA TGTGCCAGCAGTTTGGGGGTTTCTAGCACAGATACGCAGTATTTT.

This clonotype showed up many times. The chain joins TRBV4-3 to TRBJ2-7, with D perhaps being TRBD1 or TRBD2 (5 bases each). Trimming shortened V by 5 bases and J by 6 bases, and 14 bases separated the two germline ends. The length of the CDR3 is 13 residues. CDR1 and CDR2 from the germline V gene are LGHNA and YSLEER. CDR3 bases: TGCGCCAGCAGCAAGGGACCCCGGGGCGAGCAGTACTTC. It is translated as CASSKGPRGEQYF.